One TCR beta chain is described in this entry. Antigen unknown. This sample was taken from a study of cytomegalovirus exposure and HLA in healthy donors. Study-wide background: Across about 400 genotyped donors, 81% landed in the Caucasian-associated ancestry cluster.

Germline CDR1 and CDR2: SEHNR and FQNEAQ (reference sequence). This CDR3 has 16 amino acids. V was pared by 0 bases and J by 1 base, with 4 bases of the junction left unmatched. Study-level findings and limits: Most of the TCR beta V segments (in an earlier analysis) were productive either about 87% or about 30% of the time. Per a later analysis, HLA-associated TCR beta chains showed more clonal expansion than other, equally common TCR beta chains.

The PCR was carried out with 60 Vbeta primers and 13 Jbeta primers. Original processing notes: There were about 86 million unique TCR beta chains by a later count, and about 12 million of them were shared. Clones were sequenced by immunoSEQ multiplex PCR, and TCRdb holds only the in-frame ones, with some missing. V, J and clone size reflect that table, while D and trimming were determined from the DNA. Its table records about 140,000 clones. The sample was PBMCs. The clonotype comes from a male donor in good health and CMV-seronegative. This sequence joins TRBV7-9 and TRBJ1-1; 8 bases are shared with TRBD1. The CDR3 DNA sequence: TGTGCCAGCAGCTTAGCGGAAGGACAGGGGAACACTGAAGCTTTCTTT. It encodes CASSLAEGQGNTEAFF.